These T cell receptor beta chains were read from a single sample in a study of OX40 agonist ivuxolimab in advanced cancers. Data came from immunoSEQ multiplex PCR; TCRdb stores just in-frame clones and leaves some out. The sample consists of fewer than 85,000 clones, 80% to 95% of them appearing once. The sequencing here drew on CD4+ or CD8+ T cells sorted from blood, taken in a trial of the OX40 agonist ivuxolimab. Receptor source: an adult with an advanced solid tumor such as melanoma, head and neck, liver or kidney cancer. Each CDR3 is given with its conserved first and last residue. A D gene is named only where the DNA matches it firmly. The listing skips clone size in some rows; elsewhere it reads once, few, many or a size class.

TRBV19	TRBD1	NA	TRBJ1-6	TGTGCCAGTATGGGCCCAAGGGGGCAAACTAATTCACCCCTCCACTTT	CASMGPRGQTNSPLHF
TRBV7-9	NA	NA	TRBJ2-7	TGTGCCAGCAGCTTACCAAAGGTCCGCGAGCAGTACTTC	CASSLPKVREQYF
TRBV9	NA	NA	TRBJ1-5	TGTGCCAGCAGCGTAGGTAGTAGCAATCAGCCCCAGCATTTT	CASSVGSSNQPQHF
TRBV6-7	NA	NA	TRBJ2-2	TGTGCCAGCCCCGGGGAGCTGTTTTTT	CASPGELFF
TRBV19	TRBD2	NA	TRBJ2-3	TGTGCCAGTAGTAGGGCTAGCGGGGGGATAACAGATACGCAGTATTTT	CASSRASGGITDTQYF
TRBV18	NA	NA	TRBJ2-7	TGTGCCAGCTCACCACCGCCGGCCTCCTACGAGCAGTACTTC	CASSPPPASYEQYF
TRBV9	NA	NA	TRBJ2-6	TGTGCCAGCAGCATCCGCCCTGGACTGACCTCTGGGGCCAACGTCCTGACTTTC	CASSIRPGLTSGANVLTF
TRBV19	NA	NA	TRBJ2-6	TGTGCCAGTACCTCCGCTGGGGCCAACGTCCTGACTTTC	CASTSAGANVLTF
TRBV7-6	NA	once	TRBJ2-1	TGTGCCAGCAGCTCCTCCCCCCCTGACAGCCACTACAATGAGCAGTTCTTC	CASSSSPPDSHYNEQFF
TRBV5-4	TRBD1	NA	TRBJ2-2	TGTGCCAGCAGCTACCCCTGGACAGGAGGCGCCGGGGAGCTGTTTTTT	CASSYPWTGGAGELFF
TRBV27	TRBD1	NA	TRBJ2-6	TGTGCCAGCAGTTCCGGACAGGGAATCCCCTCTGGGGCCAACGTCCTGACTTTC	CASSSGQGIPSGANVLTF
TRBV7-9	NA	NA	TRBJ2-3	TGTGCCAGCAGCTTAGGCCACAACCTTAGGGATACGCAGTATTTT	CASSLGHNLRDTQYF
TRBV11-3	NA	NA	TRBJ2-6	TGTGCCAGCAGCTCAACAATCAGGGGAGCAGCTGGGGCCAACGTCCTGACTTTC	CASSSTIRGAAGANVLTF
TRBV9	NA	NA	TRBJ1-1	TGTGCCAGCAGCGTAGGTGACTCATATAACACTGAAGCTTTCTTT	CASSVGDSYNTEAFF
TRBV21-1	NA	NA	TRBJ2-7	TGTGCCAGCAGCAAAGAGGGATTCGGCGACAGGGGAATTTTGGCCTACGAGCAGTACTTC	CASSKEGFGDRGILAYEQYF
TRBV19	TRBD1	NA	TRBJ1-2	TGTGCCAGTAGTATGGCGACAGGGACGGACTATGGCTACACCTTC	CASSMATGTDYGYTF
TRBV5-1	TRBD1	NA	TRBJ1-4	TGCGCCAGCAGCTTGGACCCAGGAGGCAGGGGGGAAAAACTGTTTTTT	CASSLDPGGRGEKLFF
TRBV5-1	NA	NA	TRBJ2-2	TGCGCCAGCAGCGTGAGCGGGACAGTCAACACCGGGGAGCTGTTTTTT	CASSVSGTVNTGELFF
TRBV28	NA	once	TRBJ1-2	TGTGCCAGCAGTCCGAACTATGGCTACACCTTC	CASSPNYGYTF
TRBV19	NA	NA	TRBJ2-1	TGTGCCAGTAGTATATCGTTGGGGGTAGGTTTGGATGAGCAGTTCTTC	CASSISLGVGLDEQFF
TRBV18	NA	NA	TRBJ2-5	TGTGCCAGCTCACCACTCGCCAGCCCGGAGACCCAGTACTTC	CASSPLASPETQYF
TRBV28	NA	NA	TRBJ1-5	TGTGCCAGCAACAGAGGGGGCAATCAGCCCCAGCATTTT	CASNRGGNQPQHF
TRBV19	NA	NA	TRBJ1-2	TGTGCCAGTAGTATGGGGGTAACGGCGAACTATGGCTACACCTTC	CASSMGVTANYGYTF
TRBV11-3	NA	NA	TRBJ2-5	TGTGCCAGCAGCTTCAGGGATCTCGTGACCCAGTACTTC	CASSFRDLVTQYF
TRBV27	TRBD1	NA	TRBJ2-2	TGTGCCAGCAGAAGAACCCGGGACAGCAACACCGGGGAGCTGTTTTTT	CASRRTRDSNTGELFF
TRBV11-2	NA	NA	TRBJ1-1	TGTGCCAGCAGCTTAGATCCGCAGGGTGCAAAGTTACGGAACACTGAAGCTTTCTTT	CASSLDPQGAKLRNTEAFF
TRBV28	NA	NA	TRBJ2-7	TGTGCCAGCAGTTTAGGCTGGCCGGGGGACTCCTACGAGCAGTACTTC	CASSLGWPGDSYEQYF
TRBV10-3	NA	NA	TRBJ2-1	TGTGCCATCACGGTGCGAGAGCGGGATGAGCAGTTCTTC	CAITVRERDEQFF
TRBV2	NA	NA	TRBJ1-1	TGTGCCAGCAGACCCGACGGTGAAGCTTTCTTT	CASRPDGEAFF
TRBV30	NA	NA	TRBJ1-6	TGTGCCTGGAGTGTAGACGTCGGCTCCTATAATTCACCCCTCCACTTT	CAWSVDVGSYNSPLHF
TRBV6-1	TRBD2	NA	TRBJ2-1	TGTGCCAGCAGTGCACGCCCACCGGGGGGGACTAGTTACTATGAGCAGTTCTTC	CASSARPPGGTSYYEQFF
TRBV11-3	NA	NA	TRBJ2-1	TGTGCCAGCAGCCTAGAGTATGAGCAGTTCTTC	CASSLEYEQFF
TRBV6-1	TRBD1	NA	TRBJ2-7	TGTGCCAGCAGTGATAAGGCCAGGGGGCTTGACGAGCAGTACTTC	CASSDKARGLDEQYF
TRBV7-7	NA	NA	TRBJ2-3	TGTGCCAGCAGCCAGGGGTTCGCTGGCACAGATACGCAGTATTTT	CASSQGFAGTDTQYF
TRBV28	TRBD2	NA	TRBJ2-7	TGTGCCAGCAACCAGCGGGGGGGGAGCTCCTACGAGCAGTACTTC	CASNQRGGSSYEQYF
TRBV14	NA	NA	TRBJ2-7	TGTGCCAGCAGCCCCCCGGGAGTGGGCGAGCAGTACTTC	CASSPPGVGEQYF
TRBV6-6	TRBD1	NA	TRBJ2-7	TGTGCCAGCAGTTACGGGGACAGGGGGCTCAACGAGCAGTACTTC	CASSYGDRGLNEQYF
TRBV6-1	NA	NA	TRBJ1-3	TGTGCCAGCAGTGAGCCTCGGCGACAGACGAGGGACACCATATATTTT	CASSEPRRQTRDTIYF
TRBV19	NA	few	TRBJ1-2	TGTGCCAGTAGTAGAGGGGACACCTATGGCTACACCTTC	CASSRGDTYGYTF
TRBV6-6	TRBD1	NA	TRBJ2-7	TGTGCCAGCAGTTACTTGGGACAGGGGGGATACGAGCAGTACTTC	CASSYLGQGGYEQYF
TRBV10-3	NA	NA	TRBJ1-5	TGTGCCATCAGTGAGGAGGGGACCTATCAGCCCCAGCATTTT	CAISEEGTYQPQHF
TRBV6-5	NA	NA	TRBJ1-5	TGTGCCACCGCCCGGGGTGGAGGTCAGCCCCAGCATTTT	CATARGGGQPQHF
TRBV18	TRBD1	NA	TRBJ2-6	TGTGCCAGCTCACCACCGAGGGGGCTATTCTCTGGGGCCAACGTCCTGACTTTC	CASSPPRGLFSGANVLTF
TRBV7-9	NA	few	TRBJ2-5	TGTGCCAGCAGCTTATCTTGGGCGGAGACCCAGTACTTC	CASSLSWAETQYF
TRBV7-2	TRBD1	NA	TRBJ1-4	TGTGCCAGCAGCTTAGGGGGACAGGAGGGGGAAAAACTGTTTTTT	CASSLGGQEGEKLFF
TRBV5-6	NA	NA	TRBJ1-2	TGTGCCAGCAGCTTGGGGTCAACATATGGCTACACCTTC	CASSLGSTYGYTF
TRBV7-6	NA	NA	TRBJ1-1	TGTGCCAGCAGCTCACAGGGGAACACTGAAGCTTTCTTT	CASSSQGNTEAFF
TRBV6-6	TRBD1	NA	TRBJ2-2	TGTGCCAGCAGACGAGGACAGGGGTACACCGGGGAGCTGTTTTTT	CASRRGQGYTGELFF
TRBV6-1	NA	once	TRBJ1-1	TGTGCCAGCAGTGACTGGGGGGGGGCGGAGAACACTGAAGCTTTCTTT	CASSDWGGAENTEAFF
TRBV11-3	TRBD1	NA	TRBJ2-7	TGTGCCAGCAGCCGAGCCGGGACAGATGCCTACGAGCAGTACTTC	CASSRAGTDAYEQYF
TRBV4-1	TRBD1	few	TRBJ1-5	TGCGCCAGCAGCCAAAGGACAGGTGCGGGTCAGCCCCAGCATTTT	CASSQRTGAGQPQHF